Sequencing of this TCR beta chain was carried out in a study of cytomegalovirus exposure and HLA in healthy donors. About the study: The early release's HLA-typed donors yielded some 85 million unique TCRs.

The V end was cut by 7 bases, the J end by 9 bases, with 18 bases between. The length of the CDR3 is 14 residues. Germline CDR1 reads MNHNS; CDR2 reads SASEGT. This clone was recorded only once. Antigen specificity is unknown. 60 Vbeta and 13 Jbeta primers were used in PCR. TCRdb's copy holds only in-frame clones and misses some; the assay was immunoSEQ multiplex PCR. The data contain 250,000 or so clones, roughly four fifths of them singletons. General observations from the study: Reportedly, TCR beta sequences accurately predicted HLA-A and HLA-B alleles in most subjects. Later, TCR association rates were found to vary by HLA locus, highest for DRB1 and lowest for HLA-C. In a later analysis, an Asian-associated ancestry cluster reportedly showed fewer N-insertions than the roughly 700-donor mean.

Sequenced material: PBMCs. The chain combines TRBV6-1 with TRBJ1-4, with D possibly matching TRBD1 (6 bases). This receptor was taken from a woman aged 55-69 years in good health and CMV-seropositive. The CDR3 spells CASKAGGGGKKLFF. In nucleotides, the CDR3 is TGTGCCAGCAAAGCGGGGGGCGGTGGGAAAAAACTGTTTTTT.